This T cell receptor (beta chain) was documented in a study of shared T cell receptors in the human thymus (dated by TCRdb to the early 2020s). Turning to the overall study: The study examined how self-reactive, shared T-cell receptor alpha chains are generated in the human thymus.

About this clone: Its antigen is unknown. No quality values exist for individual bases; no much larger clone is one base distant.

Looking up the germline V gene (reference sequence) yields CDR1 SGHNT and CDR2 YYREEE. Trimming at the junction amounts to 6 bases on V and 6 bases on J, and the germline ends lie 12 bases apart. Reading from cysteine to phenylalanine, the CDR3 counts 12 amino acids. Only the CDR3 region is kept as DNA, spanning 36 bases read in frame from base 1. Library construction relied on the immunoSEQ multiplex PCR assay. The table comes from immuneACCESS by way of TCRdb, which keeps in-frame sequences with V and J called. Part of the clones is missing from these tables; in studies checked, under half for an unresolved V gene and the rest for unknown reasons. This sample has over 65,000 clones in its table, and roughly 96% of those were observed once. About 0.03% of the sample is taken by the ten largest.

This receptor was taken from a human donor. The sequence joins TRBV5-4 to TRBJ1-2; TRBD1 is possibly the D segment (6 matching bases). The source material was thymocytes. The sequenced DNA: TGTGCCAGCAACAGGGATCGTAATGGCTACACCTTC. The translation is CASNRDRNGYTF.